This is a list of T cell receptor beta chains from one sample in a study of CD8 T cells in ankylosing spondylitis. TCRdb passed the 5' RACE reads through MiXCR, listing each CDR3 protein once. This table has around 130,000 distinct CDR3 sequences, 7% to 10% appearing once. Sequencing was performed on blood, either unsorted or a sorted T cell fraction (not recorded which). The receptors stem from a male donor with ankylosing spondylitis or in good health (not recorded which). CDR3s include the opening cysteine and the closing phenylalanine or tryptophan. Fields, in order: clone size, V gene, J gene, D gene, CDR3 protein, CDR3 DNA. The D gene is left open where the match is weak. Only some rows state a clone size, as once, few, many or a class for expanded clones.

clone size: NA; V gene: TRBV14; J gene: TRBJ1-3; D gene: NA; CDR3 protein: CASSQVGRRNTMYF; CDR3 DNA: TGTGCCAGCAGCCAAGTGGGAAGACGAAACACCATGTATTTT
clone size: many; V gene: TRBV19; J gene: TRBJ1-5; D gene: TRBD1; CDR3 protein: CASSDGTGDLRNQPQHF; CDR3 DNA: TGTGCCAGTAGTGACGGGACAGGGGATCTCAGAAATCAGCCCCAGCATTTT
clone size: once; V gene: TRBV5-6; J gene: TRBJ2-7; D gene: NA; CDR3 protein: CASSPGPAHYEQYF; CDR3 DNA: TGTGCCAGCAGCCCCGGGCCAGCCCACTACGAGCAGTACTTC
clone size: many; V gene: TRBV5-6; J gene: TRBJ2-3; D gene: NA; CDR3 protein: CASSSVGGTDTQYF; CDR3 DNA: TGTGCCAGCAGCTCCGTGGGAGGCACAGATACGCAGTATTTT
clone size: many; V gene: TRBV6-2/TRBV6-3; J gene: TRBJ2-7; D gene: TRBD2; CDR3 protein: CASSPSGRVFYEQYF; CDR3 DNA: TGTGCCAGCAGTCCCAGCGGGAGGGTCTTCTACGAGCAGTACTTC
clone size: many; V gene: TRBV20-1; J gene: TRBJ2-3; D gene: TRBD2; CDR3 protein: CSASLSGIATDTQYF; CDR3 DNA: TGCAGTGCTAGCCTTAGCGGGATCGCAACAGATACGCAGTATTTT
clone size: few; V gene: TRBV5-1; J gene: TRBJ1-1; D gene: NA; CDR3 protein: CASSLSGTNTEAFF; CDR3 DNA: TGCGCCAGCAGCTTAAGCGGGACGAACACTGAAGCTTTCTTT
clone size: NA; V gene: TRBV28; J gene: TRBJ1-1; D gene: TRBD1; CDR3 protein: CASSLPTGEDGYTEAFF; CDR3 DNA: TGTGCCAGCAGTTTACCCACAGGGGAGGATGGTTACACTGAAGCTTTCTTT
clone size: many; V gene: TRBV20-1; J gene: TRBJ2-2; D gene: TRBD2; CDR3 protein: CSASSGIVGTGELFF; CDR3 DNA: TGCAGTGCTTCTAGCGGGATCGTCGGGACCGGGGAGCTGTTTTTT
clone size: many; V gene: TRBV12-3/TRBV12-4; J gene: TRBJ2-2; D gene: NA; CDR3 protein: CASSWTVMNTGELFF; CDR3 DNA: TGTGCCAGCAGTTGGACGGTGATGAACACCGGGGAGCTGTTTTTT
clone size: many; V gene: TRBV27; J gene: TRBJ2-1; D gene: TRBD2; CDR3 protein: CASSRGVSYNEQFF; CDR3 DNA: TGTGCCAGCAGTCGGGGGGTCTCCTACAATGAGCAGTTCTTC
clone size: many; V gene: TRBV5-6; J gene: TRBJ2-3; D gene: NA; CDR3 protein: CASSVPGRTDTQYF; CDR3 DNA: TGTGCCAGCAGCGTCCCGGGGCGTACAGATACGCAGTATTTT
clone size: many; V gene: TRBV7-2; J gene: TRBJ2-7; D gene: NA; CDR3 protein: CASSAGWADTYEQYF; CDR3 DNA: TGTGCCAGCAGCGCCGGATGGGCGGATACCTACGAGCAGTACTTC
clone size: many; V gene: TRBV6-2/TRBV6-3; J gene: TRBJ2-1; D gene: NA; CDR3 protein: CASSYQGGRTTKQFF; CDR3 DNA: TGTGCCAGCAGTTACCAAGGGGGGAGAACAACTAAGCAGTTCTTC
clone size: many; V gene: TRBV7-9; J gene: TRBJ2-3; D gene: TRBD2; CDR3 protein: CASSLVSSGTDTQYF; CDR3 DNA: TGTGCCAGCAGCTTAGTGTCTAGCGGGACAGATACGCAGTATTTT
clone size: few; V gene: TRBV20-1; J gene: TRBJ2-1; D gene: NA; CDR3 protein: CSARDPWLGRDNEQFF; CDR3 DNA: TGCAGTGCTAGAGATCCCTGGCTAGGACGTGACAATGAGCAGTTCTTC
clone size: many; V gene: TRBV4-1; J gene: TRBJ2-7; D gene: NA; CDR3 protein: CASSPQPGYANWAYSYEQYF; CDR3 DNA: TGCGCCAGCAGCCCTCAGCCAGGGTATGCTAATTGGGCGTACTCCTACGAGCAGTACTTC
clone size: many; V gene: TRBV20-1; J gene: TRBJ1-6; D gene: NA; CDR3 protein: CSARLVGGVYNSPLHF; CDR3 DNA: TGCAGTGCTAGACTCGTAGGCGGAGTATATAATTCACCCCTCCACTTT
clone size: NA; V gene: TRBV20-1; J gene: TRBJ2-7; D gene: TRBD2; CDR3 protein: CSAAGGSPRGYEQYF; CDR3 DNA: TGCAGTGCTGCCGGCGGGAGTCCTAGGGGTTACGAGCAGTACTTC
clone size: many; V gene: TRBV12-3/TRBV12-4; J gene: TRBJ2-2; D gene: TRBD2; CDR3 protein: CASSPLLAAGELFF; CDR3 DNA: TGTGCCAGCAGCCCACTTCTAGCGGCCGGGGAGCTGTTTTTT
clone size: once; V gene: TRBV20-1; J gene: TRBJ2-7; D gene: NA; CDR3 protein: CSAKTPQYEQYF; CDR3 DNA: TGCAGTGCTAAGACACCCCAATACGAGCAGTACTTC
clone size: many; V gene: TRBV20-1; J gene: TRBJ2-5; D gene: NA; CDR3 protein: CSAVYLVLQETQYF; CDR3 DNA: TGCAGTGCTGTCTATCTAGTCCTGCAAGAGACCCAGTACTTC
clone size: few; V gene: TRBV25-1; J gene: TRBJ2-1; D gene: TRBD2; CDR3 protein: CASRKAGAYNEQFF; CDR3 DNA: TGTGCCAGCAGAAAGGCGGGGGCCTACAATGAGCAGTTCTTC
clone size: few; V gene: TRBV7-8; J gene: TRBJ2-1; D gene: TRBD2; CDR3 protein: CASSLGGLAGGKNEQFF; CDR3 DNA: TGTGCCAGCAGCTTAGGGGGACTAGCGGGAGGGAAAAATGAGCAGTTCTTC
clone size: many; V gene: TRBV6-2/TRBV6-3; J gene: TRBJ2-1; D gene: TRBD2; CDR3 protein: CASSYETAGGPYNEQFF; CDR3 DNA: TGTGCCAGCAGTTACGAGACGGCGGGAGGGCCCTACAATGAGCAGTTCTTC
clone size: NA; V gene: TRBV7-2; J gene: TRBJ2-1; D gene: TRBD2; CDR3 protein: CASSLEWEGLLEQFF; CDR3 DNA: TGTGCCAGCAGCTTAGAGTGGGAGGGCCTCCTTGAGCAGTTCTTC
clone size: many; V gene: TRBV20-1; J gene: TRBJ2-5; D gene: TRBD2; CDR3 protein: CSAPGLAGSETQYF; CDR3 DNA: TGCAGTGCCCCGGGACTAGCGGGATCTGAGACCCAGTACTTC
clone size: many; V gene: TRBV20-1; J gene: TRBJ2-1; D gene: NA; CDR3 protein: CSAIDLWNEQFF; CDR3 DNA: TGCAGTGCTATTGACCTTTGGAATGAGCAGTTCTTC
clone size: few; V gene: TRBV12-3/TRBV12-4; J gene: TRBJ2-7; D gene: NA; CDR3 protein: CASSLGPLQSGTYEQYF; CDR3 DNA: TGTGCCAGCAGTTTGGGGCCTCTACAGAGCGGTACCTACGAGCAGTACTTC
clone size: many; V gene: TRBV20-1; J gene: TRBJ2-7; D gene: TRBD2; CDR3 protein: CSGRTSGRYEQYF; CDR3 DNA: TGCAGTGGACGGACTAGCGGGAGGTACGAGCAGTACTTC
clone size: many; V gene: TRBV7-3; J gene: TRBJ2-6; D gene: NA; CDR3 protein: CASSLNSASGANVLTF; CDR3 DNA: TGTGCCAGCAGCTTAAATTCGGCATCTGGGGCCAACGTCCTGACTTTC
clone size: NA; V gene: TRBV2; J gene: TRBJ1-5; D gene: NA; CDR3 protein: CASSEMSDHNQPQHF; CDR3 DNA: TGTGCCAGCAGTGAAATGTCAGACCACAATCAGCCCCAGCATTTT
clone size: many; V gene: TRBV7-2; J gene: TRBJ2-2; D gene: NA; CDR3 protein: CASSWDPSVGELFF; CDR3 DNA: TGTGCCAGCAGCTGGGACCCCTCGGTCGGGGAGCTGTTTTTT
clone size: many; V gene: TRBV20-1; J gene: TRBJ2-7; D gene: NA; CDR3 protein: CSALIRTTSYEQYF; CDR3 DNA: TGCAGTGCCCTCATCCGCACTACCTCCTACGAGCAGTACTTC
clone size: many; V gene: TRBV29-1; J gene: TRBJ2-5; D gene: NA; CDR3 protein: CSVVSARSRETQYF; CDR3 DNA: TGCAGCGTTGTATCCGCCAGGTCGAGGGAGACCCAGTACTTC
clone size: few; V gene: TRBV6-2/TRBV6-3; J gene: TRBJ2-7; D gene: TRBD1; CDR3 protein: CASSYDRGNYEQYF; CDR3 DNA: TGTGCCAGCAGTTACGACAGGGGTAACTACGAGCAGTACTTC
clone size: many; V gene: TRBV11-2; J gene: TRBJ2-1; D gene: NA; CDR3 protein: CASSLGGLNNEQFF; CDR3 DNA: TGTGCCAGCAGCTTAGGGGGCCTTAACAATGAGCAGTTCTTC
clone size: many; V gene: TRBV5-1; J gene: TRBJ2-1; D gene: TRBD1; CDR3 protein: CASSFGTGFSSYNEQFF; CDR3 DNA: TGCGCCAGCAGCTTCGGGACAGGTTTTAGCTCCTACAATGAGCAGTTCTTC
clone size: few; V gene: TRBV30; J gene: TRBJ2-1; D gene: TRBD2; CDR3 protein: CAWSLERGVHEEQFF; CDR3 DNA: TGTGCCTGGAGTTTAGAGCGGGGGGTCCATGAGGAGCAGTTCTTC
clone size: NA; V gene: TRBV7-8; J gene: TRBJ1-6; D gene: NA; CDR3 protein: CASSEGEFRNSPLHF; CDR3 DNA: TGTGCCAGCAGCGAAGGGGAGTTTAGGAATTCACCCCTCCACTTT
clone size: many; V gene: TRBV7-6; J gene: TRBJ2-7; D gene: NA; CDR3 protein: CASSFGAGDSYEQYF; CDR3 DNA: TGTGCCAGCAGCTTTGGGGCAGGGGACTCCTACGAGCAGTACTTC
clone size: many; V gene: TRBV19; J gene: TRBJ2-3; D gene: NA; CDR3 protein: CASRLTSMGTDTQYF; CDR3 DNA: TGTGCCAGTAGATTAACTTCCATGGGCACAGATACGCAGTATTTT
clone size: NA; V gene: TRBV6-2/TRBV6-3; J gene: TRBJ2-1; D gene: TRBD2; CDR3 protein: CASSYRTSGRKYEQFF; CDR3 DNA: TGTGCCAGCAGTTACCGGACTAGCGGGAGGAAGTATGAGCAGTTCTTC
clone size: NA; V gene: TRBV28; J gene: TRBJ2-3; D gene: TRBD1; CDR3 protein: CASSLELTGESYTDTQYF; CDR3 DNA: TGTGCCAGCAGTTTAGAGCTCACAGGGGAGAGTTACACAGATACGCAGTATTTT
clone size: many; V gene: TRBV24-1; J gene: TRBJ2-1; D gene: NA; CDR3 protein: CATSDPSRRGTGEQFF; CDR3 DNA: TGTGCCACCAGTGATCCATCCCGTAGGGGTACAGGTGAGCAGTTCTTC
clone size: few; V gene: TRBV7-8; J gene: TRBJ2-1; D gene: NA; CDR3 protein: CASSDGTGYNEQFF; CDR3 DNA: TGTGCCAGCAGCGACGGGACGGGGTACAATGAGCAGTTCTTC
clone size: NA; V gene: TRBV5-4; J gene: TRBJ2-5; D gene: NA; CDR3 protein: CASSLALGVQETQYF; CDR3 DNA: TGTGCCAGCAGCTTGGCGTTGGGGGTTCAAGAGACCCAGTACTTC
clone size: NA; V gene: TRBV5-1; J gene: TRBJ2-1; D gene: NA; CDR3 protein: CASSLDPLWRRNEQFF; CDR3 DNA: TGCGCCAGCAGCTTGGACCCCCTCTGGCGGAGGAATGAGCAGTTCTTC
clone size: NA; V gene: TRBV4-2; J gene: TRBJ1-5; D gene: TRBD1; CDR3 protein: CASSQDRDQPQHF; CDR3 DNA: TGTGCCAGCAGCCAGGACAGGGATCAGCCCCAGCATTTT
clone size: many; V gene: TRBV11-2; J gene: TRBJ2-1; D gene: NA; CDR3 protein: CASSSGPHLFEQFF; CDR3 DNA: TGTGCCAGCAGCTCGGGGCCGCATCTATTTGAGCAGTTCTTC
clone size: many; V gene: TRBV7-2; J gene: TRBJ2-1; D gene: TRBD1; CDR3 protein: CASSLDRDPYNEQFF; CDR3 DNA: TGTGCCAGCAGCCTGGACAGGGATCCTTACAATGAGCAGTTCTTC